The 32 T cell receptor beta chains listed next were all sequenced from one sample in a study of shared clonotypes between healthy human individuals. Sequencing used immunoSEQ multiplex PCR; TCRdb keeps in-frame clones, though not all of them. The sample yields about 2.4 million clones, approximately 94% seen once. Sequencing was done on a sample of naive CD4+ T cells from PBMCs. Indicated subset: CD45RA+ positively selected. These receptors all come from a man younger than 35 in good health. Some clones in this sample may be carry-over from other donors' samples.

Note on this clone: Other DNA sequences in the same sample also yield this CDR3. The chain couples TRBV9 to TRBJ2-1; D is ambiguous. The germline V gene has CDR1 SGDLS and CDR2 YYNGEE. With 2 bases removed from V and 0 bases from J, the gap between germline ends came to 6 bases. The CDR3 has 14 amino acids. Written as DNA, the CDR3 is TGTGCCAGCAGCGTCGACCCCTCCTACAATGAGCAGTTCTTC. It codes for CASSVDPSYNEQFF.

V usage is TRBV5-7 and J usage is TRBJ2-2; 8 bases align to TRBD1. TRBV5-7 carries the ORF label, with uncertain function. The CDR3 runs to 16 residues. The J segment lost 0 bases and the V segment lost 4 bases, leaving 5 bases of the junction unmatched. Here the CDR3 reads CASSLSGGANTGELFF. CDR3 in DNA: TGTGCCAGCAGCCTCTCAGGGGGCGCGAACACCGGGGAGCTGTTTTTT.

Details on this clone: Other DNA sequences of this sample code for an identical CDR3. The rearrangement uses TRBV28 and TRBJ2-7, with 11 positions matching TRBD2. V lost 4 bases, J lost 2 bases, and 7 bases stayed unmatched. CDR3 length: 16 residues. The germline gives CDR1 MDHEN, CDR2 SYDVKM. The CDR3 sequence is CASSSPGLADPYEQYF. In DNA form, the CDR3 reads TGTGCCAGCAGTTCCCCGGGACTAGCGGACCCCTACGAGCAGTACTTC.

The chain couples TRBV7-2 to TRBJ2-1; the match to TRBD2 covers 14 bases. Germline V CDR1 and CDR2: SGHTA, FQGNSA. CDR3 length: 18 amino acids. The trim removed 5 bases at V and 6 bases at J, leaving 12 bases unmatched. In DNA form, the CDR3 reads TGTGCCAGCAGCCCACCGGGACTAGCGGGAGTCTCGGGCAATGAGCAGTTCTTC. The encoded protein is CASSPPGLAGVSGNEQFF.

The chain combines TRBV7-2 with TRBJ2-3; 9 bases fit TRBD2. Germline V lookup: CDR1 SGHTA, CDR2 FQGNSA. The CDR3 covers 17 residues. Losses at the gene ends were 1 base for V and 1 base for J; bases not matched to a gene: 6. CDR3 protein: CASSLGRAGGRTDTQYF. The CDR3 DNA sequence: TGTGCCAGCAGCTTAGGAAGAGCGGGAGGTCGCACAGATACGCAGTATTTT.

The gene calls are TRBV25-1 and TRBJ2-7; no reliable D call. The V gene lost 8 bases and the J gene lost 0 bases, with 8 bases spanning the gap. CDR1 is MGHDK and CDR2 is SYGVNS in the germline V gene. The CDR3 is 12 residues long. The CDR3 sequence is CASGRSSYEQYF. CDR3 coding DNA: TGTGCCAGCGGTCGGAGCTCCTACGAGCAGTACTTC.

This chain's CDR3 is CASRLDRGTGELFF. DNA for the CDR3: TGTGCCAGCAGACTAGACAGGGGCACCGGGGAGCTGTTTTTT. The chain is built from TRBV16 and TRBJ2-2, with 8 nucleotides matching TRBD1. This CDR3 spans 14 amino acids. Trimming removed 6 bases from V and 4 bases from J; junction bases left unmatched: 4. Germline assignment: CDR1 KGHSY and CDR2 FQNENV.

The J gene is TRBJ2-1, the V gene TRBV4-1; D is possibly TRBD2 (6 bases). Germline loops: CDR1 MGHRA, CDR2 YSYEKL. Trimming shortened V by 6 bases and J by 2 bases, and 20 bases separated the two germline ends. CDR3 size: 17 residues. The CDR3 DNA reads as TGCGCCAGCAGTCCGAAAGGGACTGGCGGTCCCTACAATGAGCAGTTCTTC. This encodes CASSPKGTGGPYNEQFF.

This clone showed up just once. The chain couples TRBV9 to TRBJ1-3; TRBD1 is a possible D gene (6 bases). Germline V CDR1 and CDR2: SGDLS, YYNGEE. The CDR3 spans 16 residues. V dropped 0 bases and J dropped 4 bases, with 14 bases sitting between them. The CDR3 DNA is TGTGCCAGCAGCGTAGGGCAAGGGGGACGAGGAAACACCATATATTTT. Its protein product is CASSVGQGGRGNTIYF.

Remarks on this clone: This CDR3 is also generated by other DNA sequences in the sample. This chain connects TRBV6-5 to TRBJ2-7; TRBD1 is a possible D gene (6 bases). The CDR3 has 12 amino acids. Germline V lookup: CDR1 MNHEY, CDR2 SVGAGI. Trimming stripped 8 bases from V and 3 bases from J, with 11 bases between. The CDR3 coding sequence is TGTGCCAGCCGGGACACGAGCTACGAGCAGTACTTC. Translation: CASRDTSYEQYF.

Remarks on this clone: This sample includes further DNA sequences coding for the same CDR3. The chain links TRBV7-9 to TRBJ1-4; possible D gene TRBD1, 6 bases. CDR3 length: 14 residues. Trimming left V 5 bases short and J 8 bases short, with 15 bases between. Germline V CDR1 and CDR2: SEHNR, FQNEAQ (reference sequence). This CDR3 is CASSLGSGAEKLFF. The CDR3 nucleotides are TGTGCCAGCAGCCTGGGGTCAGGGGCCGAAAAACTGTTTTTT.

The CDR3 region has the DNA TGTGCCAGCAGTGCCCAGCCGGGGAACACTGAAGCTTTCTTT. Encoded protein: CASSAQPGNTEAFF. The J gene is TRBJ1-1, the V gene TRBV6-4; D gene ambiguous. V was cut by 4 bases and J by 1 base, with 10 bases left in between. The CDR3 is 14 residues long. Germline CDR1 and CDR2: MRHNA and SNTAGT.

The chain couples TRBV5-1 to TRBJ1-5; D is perhaps TRBD1 (5 bases). Germline CDR1 reads SGHRS; CDR2 reads YFSETQ. V was pared by 0 bases and J by 4 bases, with 14 bases between. The CDR3 covers 16 residues. CDR3 in amino acids: CASSLDPPGMNQPQHF. DNA of the CDR3: TGCGCCAGCAGCTTGGATCCCCCAGGGATGAATCAGCCCCAGCATTTT.

The chain has TRBV5-1 and TRBJ1-3; maybe TRBD1 (5 bases). Germline CDR1 reads SGHRS; CDR2 reads YFSETQ. This CDR3 region has 17 residues. V was pared by 4 bases and J by 1 base, with 18 bases between. The CDR3 protein is CASSQTGEPYSGNTIYF. The CDR3 nucleotides are TGCGCCAGCAGCCAAACGGGGGAACCTTATTCTGGAAACACCATATATTTT.

The chain combines TRBV9 with TRBJ2-7, with unresolved D. The V end was cut by 0 bases, the J end by 7 bases, with 11 bases between. The CDR3 spans 13 residues. Germline values: CDR1 SGDLS, CDR2 YYNGEE. The CDR3 region is CASSVAPNREQYF. CDR3 in DNA: TGTGCCAGCAGCGTAGCTCCCAATCGGGAGCAGTACTTC.

The J gene is TRBJ2-7, the V gene TRBV14, with D unclear. CDR1 SGHDN and CDR2 FVKESK come from the germline V gene. This CDR3 is built from 11 residues. V dropped 2 bases and J dropped 6 bases, with 5 bases sitting between them. The CDR3 DNA follows: TGTGCCAGCAGCCAACGTCTCGAGCAGTACTTC. Translating gives CASSQRLEQYF.

V is TRBV4-1 and J is TRBJ2-3; D is ambiguous. Deletions cut 0 bases from V and 1 base from J, with 14 bases between. The CDR3 extends over 17 amino acids. Germline V CDR1 and CDR2: MGHRA, YSYEKL. CDR3 amino acids: CASSQDYRVSGTDTQYF. CDR3 bases: TGCGCCAGCAGCCAAGATTATCGAGTGAGCGGCACAGATACGCAGTATTTT.

The chain recombines TRBV2 with TRBJ2-4; tentatively, D is TRBD1 (5 bases). V lost 4 bases and J lost 5, with 9 bases in between. Germline V lookup: CDR1 SNHLY, CDR2 FYNNEI. There are 13 residues in the CDR3. CDR3 loop: CASSGGSQNIQYF. As DNA, the CDR3 is TGTGCCAGCAGTGGGGGCAGCCAAAACATTCAGTACTTC.

J is TRBJ2-1 and V is TRBV12-5; possibly TRBD2 for D (5 bases). Germline CDR1 and CDR2: LGHNT and FRNRAP. The V gene lost 3 bases and the J gene lost 5 bases, with 17 bases spanning the gap. This CDR3 contains 16 residues. CDR3 DNA sequence: TGTGCTAGTGGTTTTGTAGCGCCGCGGTACCACAATGAGCAGTTCTTC. It specifies CASGFVAPRYHNEQFF.

This clone showed up just once. This chain joins TRBV20-1 and TRBJ2-3; possible D gene TRBD1, 5 bases. The CDR3 is 11 residues long. CDR1 DFQATT and CDR2 SNEGSKA come from the germline V gene (reference sequence). V gave up 7 bases and J gave up 4 bases, with 9 bases separating them. The CDR3 region has the DNA TGCAGTGAAGGGGTCGCAGATACGCAGTATTTT. This codes for CSEGVADTQYF.

This clone has a single count. The chain carries TRBV6-1 and TRBJ2-1, with D possibly being TRBD2 (5 bases). V lost 3 bases to trimming and J lost 2 bases, with 14 bases between them. The CDR3 runs 16 residues. Germline CDR1 and CDR2: MNHNS and SASEGT. The CDR3 is CASSDRGSSAYNEQFF. The CDR3 DNA reads TGTGCCAGCAGTGATCGAGGGAGCTCCGCCTACAATGAGCAGTTCTTC.

This chain connects TRBV27 to TRBJ2-3, with D perhaps TRBD2 (6 bases). This CDR3 comprises 17 residues. Trimming took off 5 bases at V and 3 bases at J, with 21 bases between the two ends. Looked up from germline, CDR1 is MNHEY and CDR2 is SMNVEV (reference sequence). Here the CDR3 reads CASSRWPARRATDTQYF. CDR3 bases: TGTGCCAGCAGTCGATGGCCAGCTAGGAGGGCGACAGATACGCAGTATTTT.

This chain connects TRBV19 to TRBJ2-7, with 7 bases aligning to TRBD2. This CDR3 is 18 amino acids long. V shed 4 bases, J shed 3 bases, and the junction held 18 bases outside the gene matches. Germline V gene data show CDR1 as LNHDA and CDR2 as SQIVND (reference sequence). CDR3 bases: TGTGCCAGTAGTAGTCAGGCCCCGCGCGGGAGATTTGTCTACGAGCAGTACTTC. Translated: CASSSQAPRGRFVYEQYF.

The V and J genes are TRBV7-6 and TRBJ2-7; 10 positions match TRBD2. CDR1 and CDR2 from the germline V gene are SGHVS and FNYEAQ. This CDR3 has 18 residues. V was clipped by 1 base and J by 1 base; unmatched bases: 10. CDR3 protein: CASSLGLTSGTLSYEQYF. The CDR3 DNA reads TGTGCCAGCAGCTTAGGATTAACTAGCGGGACTTTGTCCTACGAGCAGTACTTC.

In DNA, the CDR3 is TGTGCCAGCAGTTCTGTAGGGGCCTATGGCTACACCTTC. Translating it yields CASSSVGAYGYTF. The chain links TRBV28 to TRBJ1-2, with D perhaps matching TRBD1 (5 bases). This CDR3 region has 13 residues. Between the trimmed V and J ends, which lost 4 bases and 4 bases, there was a span of 10 bases. Per germline, CDR1 MDHEN and CDR2 SYDVKM.

The chain combines TRBV28 with TRBJ2-2; the D gene could be TRBD1 or TRBD2 (5 bases each). The V gene's germline CDR1 is MDHEN and CDR2 SYDVKM. Trimming pared 2 bases from V and 5 bases from J, leaving 15 bases between. CDR3 length equals 16 residues. In nucleotides, the CDR3 is TGTGCCAGCAGTTTACCGGCAGGGAGCGGAACCGGGGAGCTGTTTTTT. This codes for CASSLPAGSGTGELFF.

Concerning this clone itself: This sample includes further DNA sequences coding for the same CDR3. The chain links TRBV20-1 to TRBJ2-5; D is undetermined. Trimming pared 3 bases from V and 4 bases from J, leaving 6 bases between. Germline V CDR1 and CDR2: DFQATT, SNEGSKA (reference sequence). The CDR3 is 11 residues long. For the CDR3, the DNA is TGCAGTGCTAGCGAGAGAGAGACCCAGTACTTC. The encoded protein is CSASERETQYF.

The genes are TRBV7-3 and TRBJ2-1, with 8 positions matching TRBD2. The germline gives CDR1 SGHTA, CDR2 FQGTGA. This CDR3 is built from 14 residues. J lost 7 bases, V lost 5 bases, and 7 bases had no gene match. The CDR3: CASSLGLAANEQFF. The CDR3 DNA reads TGTGCCAGCAGCCTAGGACTAGCTGCGAATGAGCAGTTCTTC.

The chain employs TRBV27 and TRBJ1-4; maybe TRBD1 (6 bases). Per the germline V gene, CDR1 is MNHEY and CDR2 is SMNVEV (reference sequence). Trimming removed 5 bases from V and 10 bases from J, with 20 bases in between. The CDR3 is 15 amino acids. DNA of the CDR3: TGTGCCAGCAGTCCCCAGGGGTTAATGGGGGGAAAACTGTTTTTT. Translated, it gives CASSPQGLMGGKLFF.

In the case of this clone: Other nucleotide sequences from this sample produce the same CDR3. V and J are TRBV6-5 and TRBJ2-7; 7 bases are a match to TRBD2. This CDR3 has 14 residues. The trim removed 0 bases at V and 1 base at J, leaving 0 bases unmatched. Germline V CDR1 and CDR2: MNHEY, SVGAGI. In DNA form, the CDR3 reads TGTGCCAGCAGTTACTCGGGAGGGTCCTACGAGCAGTACTTC. This gives the protein CASSYSGGSYEQYF.

This clone showed up just once. V gene TRBV19 combines with J gene TRBJ2-1; no firm D call. The CDR3 has 14 amino acids. V was pared by 5 bases and J by 6 bases, with 14 bases between. Germline-derived CDR1 and CDR2 are LNHDA and SQIVND (reference sequence). The chain's CDR3 is CASSLGRVGNEQFF. The CDR3 DNA is TGTGCCAGTAGTCTTGGACGGGTTGGCAATGAGCAGTTCTTC.

The chain carries TRBV6-5 and TRBJ1-5; D gene unclear. The CDR3 length is 14 residues. The germline gives CDR1 MNHEY, CDR2 SVGAGI. Trimming took 6 bases from V and 0 from J, leaving 9 bases between them. CDR3 sequence (DNA): TGTGCCAGCAGCCACCACGGTAGCAATCAGCCCCAGCATTTT. This encodes CASSHHGSNQPQHF.